One sample yielded the 18 T cell receptor beta chains listed below, sequenced in a study of T-cell reconstitution after alpha-beta-depleted transplantation in children. The TCRbeta library incorporated unique molecular identifiers. TCRdb redid the calling of the PCR reads with MiXCR, one entry per CDR3 protein. This sample has 700,000 to 950,000 distinct CDR3 sequences, with approximately 15% found just once. Specimen: PBMCs, mostly from graft donor cells, collected 360 days after TCRalphabeta/CD19-depleted stem cell transplant. The receptors stem from a male patient aged 10 to 17 who had a stem cell transplant for acute lymphoblastic leukemia, so the T cells may come from the graft donor.

This clonotype turned up a few times. At one of its ends the junction is not consistent with the germline gene, which may arise from a read error. V is TRBV18 and J is TRBJ2-1, with no clear D. Germline V gene lookup returns CDR1 KGHSH and CDR2 LQKENI. CDR3 length equals 8 residues. CDR3 in amino acids: CASSPEGF. In nucleotides, the CDR3 is TGTGCCAGCTCACCGGAAGGATTC.

The chain joins TRBV7-9 to TRBJ2-6; D gene unclear. V lost 4 bases and J 1 base, leaving 11 bases between the germline ends. The CDR3 sequence is 16 residues long. Germline loops: CDR1 SEHNR, CDR2 FQNEAQ (reference sequence). The CDR3 protein is CASSSHLRSGANVLTF. The CDR3 DNA reads as TGTGCCAGCAGCTCGCACCTTCGGTCTGGGGCCAACGTCCTGACTTTC.

The chain carries TRBV19 and TRBJ2-7; TRBD2 is a possible D gene (5 bases). The V end lost 3 bases, the J end lost 3 bases, and 9 bases lay between the germline ends. The CDR3 is 13 amino acids. CDR1 and CDR2 from the germline V gene are LNHDA and SQIVND (reference sequence). CDR3 sequence: CASSIVGDYEQYF. The CDR3 DNA reads as TGTGCCAGTAGTATCGTGGGAGACTACGAGCAGTACTTC.

The chain carries TRBV19 and TRBJ2-2, with D uncertain. The CDR3 covers 13 residues. V lost 3 bases, J lost 7 bases, and 9 bases lay in between. CDR1 LNHDA and CDR2 SQIVND come from the germline V gene (reference sequence). The chain's CDR3 is CASSIIEHGELFF. CDR3 DNA sequence: TGTGCCAGTAGTATCATCGAGCACGGGGAGCTGTTTTTT.

This chain uses TRBV12-3 or TRBV12-4 with TRBJ2-7; 7 bases match TRBD2. The J segment lost 1 base and the V segment lost 6 bases, leaving 9 bases of the junction unmatched. This CDR3 region has 15 residues. CDR3 protein: CASSLPAGPSYEQYF. The CDR3 nucleotides read TGTGCCAGCAGCCTCCCAGCGGGGCCATCCTACGAGCAGTACTTC.

The CDR3 DNA is TGCGCCAGCAGCCAAGATCGTGCAGACACTTCTGGAAACACCATATATTTT. The encoded protein is CASSQDRADTSGNTIYF. The chain carries TRBV4-1 and TRBJ1-3; D is unresolved. Between the trimmed V and J ends, which lost 0 bases and 1 base, there was a span of 13 bases. CDR3 size: 17 residues. Per germline, CDR1 MGHRA and CDR2 YSYEKL.

The chain carries TRBV11-2 and TRBJ2-7, with D perhaps matching TRBD2 (5 bases). The CDR3 covers 14 residues. With 4 bases removed from V and 2 bases from J, the gap between germline ends came to 12 bases. The germline V gene has CDR1 SGHAT and CDR2 FQNNGV. The CDR3: CASSSSSYPYEQYF. For the CDR3, the DNA is TGTGCCAGCAGCTCGTCTAGCTACCCCTACGAGCAGTACTTC.

The CDR3 here is CASRNEALPRGNTEAFF. DNA of the CDR3: TGTGCCAGCAGAAACGAAGCTTTACCGAGGGGGAACACTGAAGCTTTCTTT. The chain joins TRBV12-3 or TRBV12-4 to TRBJ1-1; possible D gene TRBD1, 5 bases. Trimming pared 6 bases from V and 1 base from J, leaving 21 bases between. The CDR3 loop spans 17 amino acids.

This clonotype turned up a few times. This chain uses TRBV2 with TRBJ2-4; D not resolved. Germline CDR1 and CDR2: SNHLY and FYNNEI. This CDR3 has 14 residues. Trimming cost V 3 bases and J 1 base, with 7 bases left between them. The CDR3 loop is CASSEFMAKNIQYF. Here the CDR3 DNA reads TGTGCCAGCAGTGAGTTCATGGCCAAAAACATTCAGTACTTC. The whole variable domain, remainder taken from reference TRBV2 and TRBJ2-4, is EPEVTQTPSHQVTQMGQEVILRCVPISNHLYFYWYRQILGQKVEFLVSFYNNEISEKSEIFDDQFSVERPDGSNFTLKIRSTKLEDSAMYFCASSEFMAKNIQYFGAGTRLSVL.

The CDR3 bases are TGCGCCAGCAGCGGCTCCGGGACATCTCCCTATGGCTACACCTTC. This gives the protein CASSGSGTSPYGYTF. The chain couples TRBV5-1 to TRBJ1-2, with D possibly being TRBD1 (6 bases). The CDR3 totals 15 residues. With 4 bases removed from V and 4 bases from J, the gap between germline ends came to 17 bases. Germline-derived CDR1 and CDR2 are SGHRS and YFSETQ. Together with reference TRBV5-1 and TRBJ1-2, the CDR3 gives the full variable domain: KAGVTQTPRYLIKTRGQQVTLSCSPISGHRSVSWYQQTPGQGLQFLFEYFSETQRNKGNFPGRFSGRQFSNSRSEMNVSTLELGDSALYLCASSGSGTSPYGYTFGSGTRLTVV.

The chain carries TRBV27 and TRBJ2-5, with 8 positions matching TRBD2. Per the germline V gene, CDR1 is MNHEY and CDR2 is SMNVEV (reference sequence). The CDR3 is 15 amino acids. The V and J ends lost 2 bases and 5 bases, in that order; junction bases with no gene match: 7. CDR3 nucleotide sequence: TGTGCCAGCAGTTTACTTACTAGCGGCAGGGAGACCCAGTACTTC. Protein sequence: CASSLLTSGRETQYF.

This clonotype was seen repeatedly, ten times or more. The chain has TRBV29-1 and TRBJ2-7; 8 bases match TRBD1. Losses at the gene ends were 1 base for V and 5 bases for J; bases not matched to a gene: 4. Germline CDR1 reads SQVTM; CDR2 reads ANQGSEA. This CDR3 has 13 residues. Here the CDR3 reads CSVEGTGRNEQYF. The DNA of the CDR3 is TGCAGCGTTGAAGGGACAGGGAGGAACGAGCAGTACTTC.

This clonotype was seen a few times. This sequence joins TRBV11-3 and TRBJ2-3; the match to TRBD2 covers 7 bases. Losses at the gene ends were 1 base for V and 2 bases for J; bases not matched to a gene: 6. Germline-derived CDR1 and CDR2 are SGHNT and YENEEA. This CDR3 comprises 16 residues. CDR3 amino acids: CASSLGSGHSTDTQYF. The CDR3 DNA follows: TGTGCCAGCAGCTTAGGTAGCGGGCACTCCACAGATACGCAGTATTTT. Looking up the rest from reference TRBV11-3 and TRBJ2-3 gives the full variable domain: EAGVVQSPRYKIIEKKQPVAFWCNPISGHNTLYWYLQNLGQGPELLIRYENEEAVDDSQLPKDRFSAERLKGVDSTLKIQPAELGDSAVYLCASSLGSGHSTDTQYFGPGTRLTVL.

The chain employs TRBV13 and TRBJ2-1; D gene uncertain. This CDR3 is built from 15 residues. CDR1 PRHDT and CDR2 FYEKMQ come from the germline V gene (reference sequence). V was cut by 2 bases and J by 8 bases, with 16 bases left in between. CDR3 sequence: CASSLSRLLIHEQFF. The DNA of the CDR3 is TGTGCCAGCAGCTTATCGCGACTCCTCATCCATGAGCAGTTCTTC.

The chain recombines TRBV6-6 with TRBJ2-7; 7 positions agree with TRBD1. V dropped 6 bases and J dropped 3; count of bases not matched to a gene: 5. Germline loops: CDR1 MNHNY, CDR2 SVGAGI (reference sequence). The CDR3 is made up of 13 amino acids. CDR3 nucleotide sequence: TGTGCCAGCAGATGGGACAGACTCTACGAGCAGTACTTC. Translation gives CASRWDRLYEQYF.

The chain combines TRBV20-1 with TRBJ2-1, with 14 positions matching TRBD2. This CDR3 region has 19 residues. CDR1 DFQATT and CDR2 SNEGSKA come from the germline V gene (reference sequence). V lost 2 bases to trimming and J lost 6 bases; unmatched junction nucleotides: 15. CDR3 region: CSARNVGLGGLAGANEQFF. CDR3 coding DNA: TGCAGTGCTAGAAACGTAGGGCTTGGGGGACTAGCGGGGGCCAATGAGCAGTTCTTC.

This clonotype was seen ten or more times. The rearrangement links TRBV27 to TRBJ2-7; D might be TRBD1 (5 bases). The CDR3 has 14 amino acids. Germline lookup yields CDR1 MNHEY and CDR2 SMNVEV (reference sequence). V was cut by 3 bases and J by 4 bases, with 13 bases left in between. In DNA, the CDR3 is TGTGCCAGCAGTTTGACAGCAGAAGGGTACGAGCAGTACTTC. It is translated as CASSLTAEGYEQYF.

This clonotype has a count of ten or more. The chain's CDR3 is CASSVAGGYGYTF. Here the CDR3 DNA reads TGTGCCAGCAGCGTAGCTGGGGGGTATGGCTACACCTTC. This rearrangement joins TRBV9 to TRBJ1-2, with D possibly matching TRBD1 (5 bases). The CDR3 is made up of 13 amino acids. Trimming pared 0 bases from V and 5 bases from J, leaving 8 bases between. Germline V gene sequence: CDR1 SGDLS, CDR2 YYNGEE.